This T cell receptor beta chain was found in a study of cytomegalovirus exposure and HLA in healthy donors. Study observations and caveats: Reportedly, fewer N-insertions than the approximately 600-donor mean appeared in an Asian-associated ancestry cluster in a later analysis. TRBV6-2, TRBV6-3 and other indistinguishable V segments were excluded. With high specificity and sensitivity, the classifier reportedly diagnosed cytomegalovirus status.

The CDR3 sequence is 14 residues long. The ends were cut back, 1 base at V and 1 base at J, with 8 bases in the middle. Germline CDR1 SGHTS, CDR2 YDEGEE. This clone occurred a few times. Its antigen is not known. Primers: 60 Vbeta forward and 13 Jbeta reverse. TCRdb keeps only in-frame clones here, not all; method: immunoSEQ multiplex PCR. The repertoire holds fewer than 150,000 clones, about 80% seen once, with around 3% in the top ten. Participants comprised healthy donors of bone marrow. This sequence originates from a middle-aged woman in good health and CMV-seropositive. Sequencing was performed on PBMCs. The chain recombines TRBV5-8 with TRBJ1-1; weak D call: TRBD1 (6 bases). The CDR3 region has the DNA TGTGCCAGCAGCTTGACAGGGTGGAACACTGAAGCTTTCTTT. Protein: CASSLTGWNTEAFF.